Listed below are T cell receptor beta chains from one sample, sequenced in a study of blood T cell dynamics during melanoma immunotherapy. Repertoires were generated with immunoSEQ multiplex PCR, while TCRdb's copy carries only in-frame clones and drops some. Of 10,000 to 13,000 clones listed, 84% are singletons. The source was blood, collected from a patient treated with checkpoint blockade. The receptors originated from a human donor with melanoma. The CDR3 runs from the conserved cysteine through the conserved F or W. The D gene is left open where the match is weak. Only some rows state a clone size, as once, few, many or a class for expanded clones.

V	size	D	J	CDR3	DNA
TRBV27	.	.	TRBJ2-2	CASSDRELTGELFF	TGTGCCAGCAGCGACAGAGAACTCACCGGGGAGCTGTTTTTT
TRBV11-2	.	.	TRBJ2-2	CASSRDRNTGELFF	TGTGCCAGCAGCCGCGACCGGAACACCGGGGAGCTGTTTTTT
TRBV15	.	.	TRBJ2-3	CATSSHRAGVDTQYF	TGTGCCACCAGCAGCCACAGGGCTGGCGTGGATACGCAGTATTTT
TRBV5-4	.	TRBD2	TRBJ2-7	CASSPQPSGVNEQYF	TGTGCCAGCAGCCCACAGCCTAGCGGGGTAAACGAGCAGTACTTC
TRBV19	few	.	TRBJ1-5	CASSMKGGNQPQHF	TGTGCCAGTAGTATGAAGGGAGGCAATCAGCCCCAGCATTTT
TRBV4-2	few	.	TRBJ1-3	CASSRYQGEGSGNTIYF	TGTGCCAGCAGCCGATACCAGGGTGAGGGCTCTGGAAACACCATATATTTT
TRBV14	few	.	TRBJ1-1	CASSQAPRNSEAFF	TGTGCCAGCAGCCAAGCCCCTAGGAACAGTGAAGCTTTCTTT
TRBV7-3	.	TRBD1	TRBJ1-5	CASSLGQDGRQPQHF	TGTGCCAGCAGCCTCGGACAGGATGGCCGTCAGCCCCAGCATTTT
TRBV4-1	.	TRBD2	TRBJ2-1	CASSLAGVASGGDWQFF	TGCGCCAGCAGCCTAGCCGGAGTGGCTAGCGGGGGGGATTGGCAGTTCTTC
TRBV2	.	.	TRBJ2-2	CASRATGVARELFF	TGTGCCAGCAGAGCGACCGGGGTGGCTAGGGAGCTGTTTTTT
TRBV30	.	.	TRBJ2-7	CAWSVPRAYEQYF	TGTGCCTGGAGTGTACCGAGGGCCTACGAGCAGTACTTC
TRBV6-5	.	.	TRBJ2-2	CASSYPGMELFF	TGTGCCAGCAGTTATCCCGGGATGGAGCTGTTTTTT
TRBV2	.	.	TRBJ2-7	CASLSTRSYKQYF	TGTGCCAGCCTTAGTACGCGGTCCTATAAGCAGTACTTC
TRBV11-2	once	TRBD2	TRBJ2-2	CASSSGSGGVRELFF	TGTGCCAGCAGCTCGGGCAGCGGGGGTGTGCGGGAGCTGTTTTTT
TRBV4-3	.	.	TRBJ1-1	CASSQELGLPEAFF	TGCGCCAGCAGCCAAGAATTGGGGTTACCTGAAGCTTTCTTT
TRBV4-1	.	TRBD2	TRBJ2-2	CASSQGPAGGNTGELFF	TGCGCCAGCAGCCAAGGTCCTGCGGGGGGAAACACCGGGGAGCTGTTTTTT
TRBV5-6	once	.	TRBJ2-3	CASSLGSLADTQYF	TGTGCCAGCAGCTTGGGATCATTGGCAGATACGCAGTATTTT
TRBV19	.	.	TRBJ2-2	CASIENTGELFF	TGTGCCAGTATCGAGAACACCGGGGAGCTGTTTTTT
TRBV19	.	TRBD2	TRBJ2-3	CASSSLAGTSDTQYF	TGTGCCAGTAGTTCCTTAGCGGGGACTTCAGATACGCAGTATTTT
TRBV7-9	.	.	TRBJ2-7	CASSLEYTYEQYF	TGTGCCAGCAGCTTAGAGTACACCTACGAGCAGTACTTC
TRBV10-3	.	TRBD1	TRBJ2-2	CAIHRGTNTGELFF	TGTGCCATCCACAGGGGAACGAACACCGGGGAGCTGTTTTTT
TRBV7-6	.	.	TRBJ1-2	CASSPRGNYGYTF	TGTGCCAGCAGCCCCCGGGGCAACTATGGCTACACCTTC
TRBV19	.	.	TRBJ2-2	CASSIVNPSNTGELFF	TGTGCCAGTAGTATAGTCAACCCCTCGAACACCGGGGAGCTATTTTTT